This T cell receptor (beta chain) was recovered during a study of T cells in Graves' hyperthyroidism and ophthalmopathy. Study results and limitations: From stable hyperthyroidism, ophthalmopathy was set apart by a 13 V-J model. Blood also contained most expanded thyroid clonotypes above 0.001.

Researchers took RNA transcripts and amplified the TCR beta CDR3 regions from them. The HTBI primer set drove a first-round RT-PCR of the TCR CDR3. Using its own MiXCR run on the multiplex PCR reads, TCRdb lists one record per CDR3 protein. The data contain approximately 300,000 distinct CDR3 sequences, roughly 17% of them singletons. Patients were excluded because of uncontrolled infection, other autoimmune disease, pregnancy or lactation. The diagnoses drew upon clinical symptoms, serum thyroxine and TRAb, thyroid ultrasound and orbital computed tomography. V gave up 5 bases and J gave up 2 bases, with 11 bases separating them. The CDR3 is made up of 14 amino acids. CDR1 and CDR2 from the germline V gene are MNHNS and SASEGT. As concerns this clonotype: The antigen is undetermined.

The receptor was derived from a man aged 25 to 40 with Graves' hyperthyroidism. The chain is built from TRBV6-1 and TRBJ2-3; D is possibly TRBD2 (5 bases). Source material: blood. DNA of the CDR3: TGTGCCAGCAGTCCCGGACTTTACACAGATACGCAGTATTTT. Translated, it gives CASSPGLYTDTQYF.